The 24 T cell receptor beta chains in this list originate from one sample, sequenced in a study of Ad26.COV2.S vaccination and SARS-CoV-2 variants. Treatment indicated: around 19 received Ad26.COV2.S at low or high dose, single or two shots; about five received placebo; per-sample allocation not given. Collection of the samples took place on day 63 after the first injection of vaccine or placebo. Repertoires were generated with immunoSEQ multiplex PCR, while TCRdb's copy carries only in-frame clones and drops some. The table has some 350,000 clones, approximately 85% seen once. The sequencing here drew on peripheral blood, taken in a trial of Ad26.COV2.S vaccine versus placebo. The receptors stem from a person between 18 and 59 years old who received the Ad26.COV2.S COVID-19 vaccine or a placebo.

The gene calls are TRBV29-1 and TRBJ2-3; TRBD2 might be the D (7 bases). Trimming cost V 5 bases and J 2 bases, with 17 bases left between them. Germline loops: CDR1 SQVTM, CDR2 ANQGSEA. CDR3 length: 15 residues. CDR3 sequence: CSVCVGGGNTDTQYF. The CDR3 DNA follows: TGCAGCGTTTGTGTAGGGGGGGGCAACACAGATACGCAGTATTTT.

This clone was observed at least ten times. The chain uses TRBV25-1 and TRBJ2-7, with TRBD2 identical over 7 bases. Losses at the gene ends were 3 bases for V and 2 bases for J; bases not matched to a gene: 4. The CDR3 has 14 residues. CDR1 and CDR2 from the germline V gene are MGHDK and SYGVNS. The chain's CDR3 is CASSDGGGAYEQYF. The DNA of the CDR3 is TGTGCCAGCAGTGATGGTGGGGGGGCCTACGAGCAGTACTTC.

V gene TRBV2 combines with J gene TRBJ1-1; TRBD1 aligns across 7 bases. CDR1 and CDR2 (germline): SNHLY, FYNNEI. Losses at the gene ends were 4 bases for V and 3 bases for J; bases not matched to a gene: 8. The CDR3 extends over 15 amino acids. The CDR3 is CASSAGQLSYTEAFF. DNA of the CDR3: TGTGCCAGCAGTGCGGGACAGCTTTCCTACACTGAAGCTTTCTTT.

Comments on this clone: This sequence may be a read error, since a much larger clone differs from it by one base. The chain recombines TRBV11-2 with TRBJ1-2; D unresolved. This CDR3 comprises 12 residues. V was clipped by 1 base and J by 4 bases, with 4 bases between them. Looked up from germline, CDR1 is SGHAT and CDR2 is FQNNGV. The CDR3 region has the DNA TGTGCCAGCAGCTTAGGGTTCTATGGCTACACCTTC. This gives the protein CASSLGFYGYTF.

This clone is a singleton in its sample. The chain joins TRBV5-5 to TRBJ2-3, with D possibly matching TRBD1 (6 bases). V lost 4 bases and J 0 bases, leaving 15 bases between the germline ends. Germline lookup yields CDR1 SGHKS and CDR2 YYEKEE (reference sequence). This CDR3 region has 16 residues. The CDR3: CASSPPGHRSTDTQYF. The CDR3, as DNA: TGTGCCAGCAGCCCCCCGGGACACCGGAGCACAGATACGCAGTATTTT. Together with reference TRBV5-5 and TRBJ2-3, the CDR3 gives the full variable domain: DAGVTQSPTHLIKTRGQQVTLRCSPISGHKSVSWYQQVLGQGPQFIFQYYEKEERGRGNFPDRFSARQFPNYSSELNVNALLLGDSALYLCASSPPGHRSTDTQYFGPGTRLTVL.

The chain is built from TRBV28 and TRBJ1-1; 7 positions match TRBD1. The length of the CDR3 is 15 residues. V shed 7 bases, J shed 5 bases, and the junction held 13 bases outside the gene matches. The germline V gene has CDR1 MDHEN and CDR2 SYDVKM. The CDR3 coding sequence is TGTGCCAGCACCAGCTTCCAGGGGGGTTGGACTGAAGCTTTCTTT. This encodes CASTSFQGGWTEAFF.

The chain carries TRBV14 and TRBJ1-5, with 11 bases aligning to TRBD1. V gave up 4 bases and J gave up 2 bases; unmatched junction bases: 13. The CDR3 is 19 residues long. Looked up from germline, CDR1 is SGHDN and CDR2 is FVKESK. The CDR3 region is CASSPPPGTGGRGNQPQHF. In nucleotides, the CDR3 is TGTGCCAGCAGCCCGCCCCCCGGGACAGGGGGGAGAGGCAATCAGCCCCAGCATTTT.

The chain is built from TRBV19 and TRBJ2-5, with D possibly matching TRBD1 (5 bases). CDR1 is LNHDA, CDR2 SQIVND, per germline (reference sequence). There are 16 residues in the CDR3. Trimming shortened V by 4 bases and J by 2 bases, and 17 bases separated the two germline ends. CDR3 DNA sequence: TGTGCCAGTAGTAAGGGGCAGGGAAGGGCTCAAGAGACCCAGTACTTC. It yields the protein CASSKGQGRAQETQYF. The full variable domain, in which reference TRBV19 and TRBJ2-5 provide the parts outside the CDR3, is DGGITQSPKYLFRKEGQNVTLSCEQNLNHDAMYWYRQDPGQGLRLIYYSQIVNDFQKGDIAEGYSVSREKKESFPLTVTSAQKNPTAFYLCASSKGQGRAQETQYFGPGTRLLVL.

The chain links TRBV12-3 or TRBV12-4 to TRBJ1-2, with 8 bases that match TRBD1. The trim removed 9 bases at V and 6 bases at J, leaving 9 bases unmatched. This CDR3 spans 13 amino acids. CDR3 in DNA: TGTGCCAGAACCCCGGGACAGGTGCATGGCTACACCTTC. Amino acids: CARTPGQVHGYTF.

V is TRBV29-1 and J is TRBJ2-2; 8 bases line up with TRBD1. The CDR3 length is 14 residues. Germline CDR1 is SQVTM and CDR2 is ANQGSEA. V was clipped by 7 bases and J by 2 bases; unmatched bases: 6. CDR3 residues: CSARTGTNTGELFF. The CDR3 DNA is TGCAGCGCCCGGACAGGGACAAACACCGGGGAGCTGTTTTTT.

The genes are TRBV27 and TRBJ1-2; maybe TRBD1 (6 bases). CDR1 MNHEY and CDR2 SMNVEV come from the germline V gene (reference sequence). The germline V and J ends were trimmed by 2 bases and 6 bases, with 13 bases remaining between them. This CDR3 region has 14 residues. The CDR3 DNA follows: TGTGCCAGCAGTTTAGGTCGAGGGGGGGATGGCTACACCTTC. Translating it yields CASSLGRGGDGYTF.

The V and J genes are TRBV6-1 and TRBJ1-5, with D possibly TRBD1 on 5 matching bases. The germline V and J ends were trimmed by 3 bases and 7 bases, with 10 bases remaining between them. Germline lookup yields CDR1 MNHNS and CDR2 SASEGT. The CDR3 totals 13 residues. The CDR3 sequence is CASSDGTSQPQHF. The CDR3 bases are TGTGCCAGCAGTGACGGGACCTCCCAGCCCCAGCATTTT.

V gene TRBV6-6 combines with J gene TRBJ2-4; possible D gene TRBD1, 6 bases. Germline-derived CDR1 and CDR2 are MNHNY and SVGAGI (reference sequence). Trimming shortened V by 5 bases and J by 3 bases, and 20 bases separated the two germline ends. The CDR3 spans 17 residues. CDR3 DNA sequence: TGTGCCAGCAGTCCATGGGGGCGCGAGGGGGACAAAAACATTCAGTACTTC. Residues: CASSPWGREGDKNIQYF.

The chain combines TRBV27 with TRBJ2-7, with 13 bases identical to TRBD2. The CDR3 is 15 amino acids. V lost 2 bases to trimming and J lost 5 bases; unmatched junction nucleotides: 3. Germline V gene sequence: CDR1 MNHEY, CDR2 SMNVEV (reference sequence). CDR3 region: CASSLRTSGGHEQYF. As DNA, the CDR3 is TGTGCCAGCAGTTTAAGGACTAGCGGGGGTCACGAGCAGTACTTC.

This clone was counted between two and nine times. CDR3 sequence: CASSHPQGRNQPQHF. Here the CDR3 DNA reads TGCGCCAGCAGCCATCCTCAAGGGCGCAATCAGCCCCAGCATTTT. The chain joins TRBV4-1 to TRBJ1-5; D is ambiguous. The CDR3 length is 15 residues. Germline loops: CDR1 MGHRA, CDR2 YSYEKL. V dropped 3 bases and J dropped 2 bases, with 11 bases sitting between them.

On this clone: Additional DNA sequences in this sample encode the identical CDR3. The gene calls are TRBV5-6 and TRBJ1-1; D perhaps matches TRBD1 (6 bases). The germline gives CDR1 SGHDT, CDR2 YYEEEE. The V end lost 0 bases, the J end lost 6 bases, and 12 bases lay between the germline ends. The CDR3 is made up of 14 amino acids. CDR3 DNA: TGTGCCAGCAGCTTGGGGCAGGGGTCCGCTGAAGCTTTCTTT. Translated, it gives CASSLGQGSAEAFF.

The chain employs TRBV27 and TRBJ2-7, with unresolved D. Germline CDR1 MNHEY, CDR2 SMNVEV (reference sequence). The V end was cut by 6 bases, the J end by 5 bases, with 14 bases between. This CDR3 is built from 13 residues. The CDR3 spells CASSLGRAHEQYF. CDR3 nucleotides: TGTGCCAGCAGCTTGGGAAGGGCCCACGAGCAGTACTTC.

The chain has TRBV4-1 and TRBJ2-7; TRBD2 matches at 7 bases. Germline loops: CDR1 MGHRA, CDR2 YSYEKL. The CDR3 runs to 15 residues. The V gene end was trimmed by 4 bases and the J gene end by 0 bases; junction bases not matched to a gene: 6. The CDR3 DNA follows: TGCGCCAGCAGCCCCGGGGCTAGCGGCTCCTACGAGCAGTACTTC. Encoded protein: CASSPGASGSYEQYF.

V usage is TRBV3-1 (or the pseudogene TRBV3-2) and J usage is TRBJ1-6; 8 bases align to TRBD1. V dropped 4 bases and J dropped 5; count of bases not matched to a gene: 13. Germline lookup yields CDR1 LGHDT and CDR2 YNNKEL (reference sequence). The CDR3 length is 18 residues. CDR3 nucleotide sequence: TGTGCCAGCAGCCCCCCTGCAAACTCGGGACAGGATAATTCACCCCTCCACTTT. This codes for CASSPPANSGQDNSPLHF.

The chain couples TRBV7-9 to TRBJ1-4; TRBD1 matches 9 bases. In germline, CDR1 is SEHNR, CDR2 FQNEAQ (reference sequence). The CDR3 has 15 amino acids. Trimming at V came to 5 bases and at J to 6 bases, leaving 7 bases not matched to a gene. Here the CDR3 DNA reads TGTGCCAGCAGCCCAGGCCGGGACAGGGATGAAAAACTGTTTTTT. Translating gives CASSPGRDRDEKLFF.

The genes are TRBV12-3 or TRBV12-4 and TRBJ1-1; no clear D. The ends were cut back, 5 bases at V and 6 bases at J, with 10 bases in the middle. The CDR3 is 12 residues long. CDR3 amino acids: CASSTRTAEAFF. As DNA, the CDR3 is TGTGCCAGCAGTACAAGGACGGCTGAAGCTTTCTTT.

The chain's CDR3 is CASSVEIGGRGNTEAFF. In DNA form, the CDR3 reads TGTGCCAGCAGCGTAGAAATAGGGGGCCGGGGGAACACTGAAGCTTTCTTT. The chain is built from TRBV9 and TRBJ1-1; 7 bases match TRBD1. Germline-derived CDR1 and CDR2 are SGDLS and YYNGEE. This CDR3 has 17 amino acids. The ends lost 0 bases at V and 1 base at J; junction bases unmatched: 9.

V usage is TRBV27 and J usage is TRBJ2-2; D ambiguous. The germline gives CDR1 MNHEY, CDR2 SMNVEV (reference sequence). The length of the CDR3 is 11 residues. Between the trimmed V and J ends, which lost 3 bases and 7 bases, there was a span of 3 bases. Here the CDR3 reads CASSFDGELFF. In nucleotides, the CDR3 is TGTGCCAGCAGTTTCGACGGGGAGCTGTTTTTT.

The chain combines TRBV6-6 with TRBJ2-7; D remains unclear. Germline V CDR1 and CDR2: MNHNY, SVGAGI (reference sequence). Trimming removed 0 bases from V and 2 bases from J, with 8 bases in between. The CDR3 spans 14 residues. The CDR3 reads CASSYSGVTYEQYF. The CDR3 bases are TGTGCCAGCAGTTACTCTGGGGTAACCTACGAGCAGTACTTC.